This T cell receptor (beta chain) was identified in a study of cytomegalovirus exposure and HLA in healthy donors. Study results and limitations: Confirmation in vitro established that a few CMV-associated chains were specific for CMV antigens. The study labeled 170 or so TCR beta chains cytomegalovirus-associated.

Donors came from a validation cohort of approximately 110 subjects, distinct from the first 666-subject cohort. Germline values: CDR1 SGHVT, CDR2 SQSDAQ. This CDR3 contains 16 residues. V dropped 5 bases and J dropped 1; count of bases not matched to a gene: 8. With respect to this clone: Its target is not known.

Measured with immunoSEQ multiplex PCR; TCRdb has only the in-frame clones, and not every one. The sample consists of more than 75,000 clones, 85% to 95% of them appearing once. The V gene is TRBV7-4, the J gene TRBJ2-3, with 8 bases identical to TRBD1. The TCR comes from a man between 18 and 35 years old in good health and CMV-seronegative. The sequencing sample was made of PBMCs. Written as DNA, the CDR3 is TGTGCCAGCAGCCAATCCGTGGACAGGGGCACAGATACGCAGTATTTT. Protein sequence: CASSQSVDRGTDTQYF.